This passage covers 21 T cell receptor beta chains from one sample sequenced in a study of radiation and T cells in renal cell carcinoma. Time point noted: blood 4 weeks post-SBRT, at nephrectomy. Sample treatment: 15 Gy SBRT to primary tumor, nephrectomy 4 weeks later. The method was immunoSEQ multiplex PCR; TCRdb's version includes in-frame clones alone and lacks a portion of them. Here the sample spans some 150,000 clones, 75% to 90% being singletons. This specimen consisted of blood, obtained from a patient whose treatment included radiotherapy and nephrectomy. The origin of the receptors is a woman between 50 and 59 years old with renal cell carcinoma.

The J gene is TRBJ2-7, the V gene TRBV18; a possible D gene is TRBD1 (6 bases). This CDR3 is 14 amino acids long. The V gene lost 6 bases and the J gene lost 0 bases, with 12 bases spanning the gap. Germline CDR1 KGHSH, CDR2 LQKENI. This CDR3 is CASSRGGSSYEQYF. The CDR3 DNA reads as TGTGCCAGCTCCCGTGGGGGCAGCTCCTACGAGCAGTACTTC.

This chain joins TRBV19 and TRBJ2-5; unclear D gene. The CDR3 is made up of 14 amino acids. V was trimmed by 6 bases and J by 2 bases, leaving 13 bases between them. Germline CDR1 and CDR2: LNHDA and SQIVND (reference sequence). DNA for the CDR3: TGTGCCAGTAGCCCGCCTTGGGAACAAGAGACCCAGTACTTC. Translation gives CASSPPWEQETQYF.

The chain uses TRBV19 and TRBJ1-5, with D uncertain. Trimming stripped 1 base from V and 10 bases from J, with 8 bases between. This CDR3 has 12 amino acids. CDR1 and CDR2 (germline): LNHDA, SQIVND (reference sequence). The CDR3 DNA reads TGTGCCAGTAGTATAGGCGCCATACCCCAGCATTTT. It yields the protein CASSIGAIPQHF.

The V and J genes are TRBV29-1 and TRBJ2-2; a possible D gene is TRBD1 (6 bases). This CDR3 has 12 amino acids. V lost 7 bases and J lost 6, with 12 bases in between. Germline CDR1 and CDR2: SQVTM and ANQGSEA. The CDR3 here is CSGSQGSGELFF. Written as DNA, the CDR3 is TGCAGCGGATCCCAGGGGTCCGGGGAGCTGTTTTTT.

This clone was found a few times. This rearrangement joins TRBV5-5 to TRBJ2-7, with 8 bases that match TRBD1. In germline, CDR1 is SGHKS, CDR2 YYEKEE (reference sequence). There are 14 residues in the CDR3. V trimming: 3 bases; J trimming: 4 bases; junction bases outside the gene matches: 6. CDR3 sequence (DNA): TGTGCCAGCAGCTCCGGACAGGGAAGGTACGAGCAGTACTTC. Protein product: CASSSGQGRYEQYF.

V gene TRBV7-2 combines with J gene TRBJ1-4, with 10 nucleotides matching TRBD1. Germline values: CDR1 SGHTA, CDR2 FQGNSA. With V trimmed by 5 bases and J by 8 bases, 5 bases remained unmatched. The CDR3 has 14 amino acids. CDR3 in amino acids: CASSPRTGGEKLFF. CDR3 bases: TGTGCCAGCAGCCCCAGGACAGGGGGAGAAAAACTGTTTTTT.

The genes are TRBV5-1 and TRBJ2-1; D not certain. CDR3 length: 15 residues. V was pared by 0 bases and J by 5 bases, with 12 bases between. CDR1 and CDR2 (germline): SGHRS, YFSETQ. The CDR3 loop is CASSLGPFGDNEQFF. DNA of the CDR3: TGCGCCAGCAGCTTGGGCCCCTTTGGGGACAATGAGCAGTTCTTC.

This chain uses TRBV10-3 with TRBJ1-1; the D is unclear. This CDR3 spans 12 amino acids. Trimming shortened V by 4 bases and J by 6 bases, and 9 bases separated the two germline ends. Germline CDR1 and CDR2: ENHRY and SYGVKD. The CDR3 is CAISGPGSEAFF. CDR3 DNA: TGTGCCATCAGTGGTCCGGGCTCTGAAGCTTTCTTT.

V usage is TRBV7-2 and J usage is TRBJ2-2; tentative D call: TRBD2 (6 bases). The CDR3 extends over 15 amino acids. Trimming shortened V by 4 bases and J by 7 bases, and 16 bases separated the two germline ends. Germline loops: CDR1 SGHTA, CDR2 FQGNSA. The CDR3 nucleotides are TGTGCCAGCAGCTCACGACTAGAAAGGCTCGGGGAGCTGTTTTTT. It is translated as CASSSRLERLGELFF.

Concerning this clone: The same CDR3 also results from other DNA sequences found in this sample. The rearrangement links TRBV2 to TRBJ2-5; tentative D call: TRBD1 (6 bases). Germline V CDR1 and CDR2: SNHLY, FYNNEI. V shed 5 bases and J shed 5 bases, with 9 bases lying between them. This CDR3 is built from 12 residues. CDR3 amino acids: CASSTGQETQYF. In DNA, the CDR3 is TGTGCCAGCAGTACAGGGCAGGAGACCCAGTACTTC.

V usage is TRBV6-1 and J usage is TRBJ1-1; the D gene is possibly TRBD1 (6 bases). The CDR3 is 13 amino acids. Germline loops: CDR1 MNHNS, CDR2 SASEGT. V lost 2 bases to trimming and J lost 11 bases, with 15 bases between them. CDR3 loop: CASSEQAGGTAFF. CDR3 nucleotides: TGTGCCAGCAGTGAACAAGCGGGGGGCACGGCTTTCTTT.

The V gene is TRBV19, the J gene TRBJ1-5, with a possible D match to TRBD1 (5 bases). Germline V lookup: CDR1 LNHDA, CDR2 SQIVND (reference sequence). Trimming took off 6 bases at V and 2 bases at J, with 17 bases between the two ends. This CDR3 contains 16 residues. Here the CDR3 reads CASRRTTDGGNQPQHF. CDR3 nucleotide sequence: TGTGCCAGTAGGCGGACGACAGATGGCGGCAATCAGCCCCAGCATTTT.

CDR3 sequence (DNA): TGCGCCAGCAGCTGGTGGGTTGCATACGGGACAAAAGAGACCCAGTACTTC. Its protein is CASSWWVAYGTKETQYF. The chain links TRBV5-1 to TRBJ2-5, with TRBD1 as a possible D gene (6 bases). Trimming took 3 bases from V and 3 from J, leaving 21 bases between them. The CDR3 has 17 residues. From germline, CDR1 is SGHRS and CDR2 YFSETQ.

The V and J genes are TRBV7-2 and TRBJ1-1; D is unresolved. V lost 1 base to trimming and J lost 7 bases, with 7 bases between them. Germline values: CDR1 SGHTA, CDR2 FQGNSA. CDR3 length equals 12 residues. The CDR3 reads CASSLEVGEAFF. CDR3 nucleotide sequence: TGTGCCAGCAGCTTAGAAGTCGGTGAAGCTTTCTTT.

The chain links TRBV6-4 to TRBJ2-3; perhaps TRBD1 as D (5 bases). CDR1 and CDR2 (germline): MRHNA, SNTAGT. Trimming removed 4 bases from V and 5 bases from J, with 13 bases in between. This CDR3 is built from 14 residues. The CDR3 reads CASSASTAGDTQYF. The CDR3 region has the DNA TGTGCCAGCAGTGCATCGACAGCTGGAGATACGCAGTATTTT.

The count of this clone is one. Other DNA sequences within the sample encode an identical CDR3. The rearrangement uses TRBV7-9 and TRBJ1-6; a weak D match, TRBD1 (5 bases). V shed 5 bases and J shed 5 bases, with 10 bases lying between them. CDR3 length equals 14 residues. Germline V gene lookup returns CDR1 SEHNR and CDR2 FQNEAQ (reference sequence). The CDR3 spells CASSEDTNNSPLHF. Here the CDR3 DNA reads TGTGCCAGCAGCGAGGACACGAATAATTCACCCCTCCACTTT. Based on the CDR3 plus reference TRBV7-9 and TRBJ1-6, the full variable domain is DTGVSQNPRHKITKRGQNVTFRCDPISEHNRLYWYRQTLGQGPEFLTYFQNEAQLEKSRLLSDRFSAERPKGSFSTLEIQRTEQGDSAMYLCASSEDTNNSPLHFGNGTRLTVT.

This chain joins TRBV20-1 and TRBJ2-7; no clear D gene. Germline V gene lookup returns CDR1 DFQATT and CDR2 SNEGSKA (reference sequence). This CDR3 region has 11 residues. The V end lost 7 bases, the J end lost 6 bases, and 13 bases lay between the germline ends. The DNA of the CDR3 is TGCAGTGGCGGAGACCTTCTCGAGCAGTACTTC. As protein: CSGGDLLEQYF.

The CDR3 loop reads CASSFRELSIETQYF. The CDR3, as DNA: TGTGCCAGCAGCTTCCGAGAGCTCTCCATTGAGACCCAGTACTTC. The rearrangement uses TRBV7-8 and TRBJ2-5; D is unresolved. This CDR3 has 15 residues. V was cut by 3 bases and J by 5 bases, with 16 bases left in between. Germline-derived CDR1 and CDR2 are SGHVS and FQNEAQ.

This clone was observed a handful of times. V and J are TRBV18 and TRBJ2-1; 10 bases agree with TRBD1. The CDR3 contains 14 residues. Germline trimming cut 8 bases from V and 15 bases from J; bases unmatched to any gene: 16. Germline CDR1 reads KGHSH; CDR2 reads LQKENI. This CDR3 reads CASRPGTGDSWGFF. Here the CDR3 DNA reads TGTGCCAGCCGTCCCGGGACAGGGGACTCGTGGGGGTTCTTC.

The rearrangement links TRBV25-1 to TRBJ1-6, with 7 nucleotides matching TRBD1. The CDR3 has 14 amino acids. Per germline, CDR1 MGHDK and CDR2 SYGVNS. V lost 6 bases, J lost 9 bases, and 8 bases stayed unmatched. This chain's CDR3 is CASSGQANASPLHF. The DNA for the CDR3 is TGTGCCAGCAGCGGACAGGCAAATGCTTCACCCCTCCACTTT.

This chain connects TRBV30 to TRBJ1-1; a possible D gene is TRBD1 (6 bases). The length of the CDR3 is 13 residues. Per the germline V gene, CDR1 is GTSNPN and CDR2 is SVGIG (reference sequence). V dropped 0 bases and J dropped 3 bases, with 8 bases sitting between them. DNA for the CDR3: TGTGCCTGGAGTGTAGGGGGGGACACTGAAGCTTTCTTT. Translation: CAWSVGGDTEAFF.